The 6 T cell receptor beta chains in this list originate from one sample, sequenced in a study of blood T cell repertoires in COVID-19. Sequencing used immunoSEQ multiplex PCR; TCRdb keeps in-frame clones, though not all of them. The sample holds under 300,000 clones, 85% to 90% seen once. Sequencing was carried out using PBMCs or T cells enriched from blood (not recorded which). These receptors were taken from a woman aged 45-65 years who had recovered from COVID-19.

V gene TRBV19 combines with J gene TRBJ1-5, with 8 bases identical to TRBD1. The CDR3 totals 16 residues. In germline, CDR1 is LNHDA, CDR2 SQIVND (reference sequence). Trimming took 5 bases from V and 4 from J; bases not matched to a gene: 10. The CDR3 region is CASSLRTGRSNQPQHF. CDR3 sequence (DNA): TGTGCCAGTAGTCTCAGGACAGGGAGGAGTAATCAGCCCCAGCATTTT.

The chain links TRBV5-5 to TRBJ1-5; a weak D match, TRBD1 (6 bases). This CDR3 has 15 residues. The V end was cut by 4 bases, the J end by 7 bases, with 18 bases between. CDR1 and CDR2 (germline): SGHKS, YYEKEE (reference sequence). The CDR3 sequence is CASSTYRAGGQPQHF. In nucleotides, the CDR3 is TGTGCCAGCAGCACATACAGGGCCGGAGGCCAGCCCCAGCATTTT.

This clone has a single count. The chain couples TRBV5-1 to TRBJ2-1; 13 bases map to TRBD2. The ends lost 4 bases at V and 6 bases at J; junction bases unmatched: 1. Germline V gene data show CDR1 as SGHRS and CDR2 as YFSETQ. The CDR3 totals 14 residues. The chain's CDR3 is CASSGTSGTNEQFF. The CDR3 bases are TGCGCCAGCAGCGGGACTAGCGGGACCAATGAGCAGTTCTTC.

The chain links TRBV5-1 to TRBJ2-1, with 7 bases that match TRBD2. The CDR3 is 16 residues long. V trimming: 0 bases; J trimming: 5 bases; junction bases outside the gene matches: 8. Germline CDR1 SGHRS, CDR2 YFSETQ. The CDR3 DNA follows: TGCGCCAGCAGCTTGGGGGCTAGCGGCATCAACAATGAGCAGTTCTTC. It codes for CASSLGASGINNEQFF.

The J gene is TRBJ2-2, the V gene TRBV9; 8 nucleotides align to TRBD1. V shed 5 bases, J shed 3 bases, and the junction held 12 bases outside the gene matches. This CDR3 has 17 residues. Germline lookup yields CDR1 SGDLS and CDR2 YYNGEE. CDR3 in amino acids: CASSATGALDDTGELFF. For the CDR3, the DNA is TGTGCCAGCAGTGCGACAGGGGCCCTAGACGACACCGGGGAGCTGTTTTTT.

The V call is TRBV28, the J call TRBJ2-2; D may be TRBD2 (5 bases). Germline CDR1 is MDHEN and CDR2 is SYDVKM. CDR3 size: 13 residues. The germline V and J ends were trimmed by 9 bases and 4 bases, with 12 bases remaining between them. The CDR3 nucleotides read TGTGCCAGTTTGGGGAGTTTCACCGGGGAGCTGTTTTTT. Protein product: CASLGSFTGELFF.